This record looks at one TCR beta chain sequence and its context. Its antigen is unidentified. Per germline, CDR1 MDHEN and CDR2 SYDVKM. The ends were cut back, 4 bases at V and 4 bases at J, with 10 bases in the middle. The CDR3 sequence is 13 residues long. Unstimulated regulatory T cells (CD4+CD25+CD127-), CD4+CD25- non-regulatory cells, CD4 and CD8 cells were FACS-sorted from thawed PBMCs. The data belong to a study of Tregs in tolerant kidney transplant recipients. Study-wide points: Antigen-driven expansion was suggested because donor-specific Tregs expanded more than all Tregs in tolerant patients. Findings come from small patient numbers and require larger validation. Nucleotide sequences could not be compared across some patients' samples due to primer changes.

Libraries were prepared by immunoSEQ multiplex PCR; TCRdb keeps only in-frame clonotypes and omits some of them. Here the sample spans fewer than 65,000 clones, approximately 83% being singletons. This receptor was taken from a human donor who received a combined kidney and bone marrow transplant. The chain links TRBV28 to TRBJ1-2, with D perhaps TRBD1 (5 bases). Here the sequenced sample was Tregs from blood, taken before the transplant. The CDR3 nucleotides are TGTGCCAGCAGTTACAGACAGTCCTATGGCTACACCTTC. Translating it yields CASSYRQSYGYTF.